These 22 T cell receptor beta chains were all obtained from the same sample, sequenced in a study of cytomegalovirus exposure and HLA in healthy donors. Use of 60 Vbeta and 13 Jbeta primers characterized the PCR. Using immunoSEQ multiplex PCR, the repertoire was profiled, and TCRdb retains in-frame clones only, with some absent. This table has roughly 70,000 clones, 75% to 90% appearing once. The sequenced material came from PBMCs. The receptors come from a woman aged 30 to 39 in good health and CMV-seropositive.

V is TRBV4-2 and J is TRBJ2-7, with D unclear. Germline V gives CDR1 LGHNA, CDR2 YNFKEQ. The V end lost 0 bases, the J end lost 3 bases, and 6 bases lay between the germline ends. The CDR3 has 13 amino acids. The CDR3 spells CASSQDLRYEQYF. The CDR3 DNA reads TGTGCCAGCAGCCAAGATCTCCGCTACGAGCAGTACTTC.

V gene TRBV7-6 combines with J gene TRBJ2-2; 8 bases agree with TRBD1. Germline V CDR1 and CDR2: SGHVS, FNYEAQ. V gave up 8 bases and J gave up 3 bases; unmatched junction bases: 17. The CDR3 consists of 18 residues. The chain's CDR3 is CASGNYRGSPQYTGELFF. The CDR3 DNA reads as TGTGCCAGCGGCAACTACAGGGGGTCACCGCAATACACCGGGGAGCTGTTTTTT.

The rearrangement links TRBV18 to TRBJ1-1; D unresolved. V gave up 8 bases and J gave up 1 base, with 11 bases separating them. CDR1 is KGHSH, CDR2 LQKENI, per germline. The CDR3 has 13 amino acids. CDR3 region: CASHEGQNTEAFF. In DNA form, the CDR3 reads TGTGCCAGCCACGAGGGTCAGAACACTGAAGCTTTCTTT.

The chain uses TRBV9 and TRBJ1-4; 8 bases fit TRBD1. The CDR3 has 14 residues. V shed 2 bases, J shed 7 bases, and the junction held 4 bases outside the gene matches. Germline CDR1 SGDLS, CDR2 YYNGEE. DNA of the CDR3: TGTGCCAGCAGCGTGACAGGGGTGGTTGAAAAACTGTTTTTT. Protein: CASSVTGVVEKLFF.

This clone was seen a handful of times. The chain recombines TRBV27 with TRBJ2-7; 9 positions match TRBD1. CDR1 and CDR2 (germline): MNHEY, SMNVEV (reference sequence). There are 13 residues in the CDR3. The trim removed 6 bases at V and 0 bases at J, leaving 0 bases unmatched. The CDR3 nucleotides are TGTGCCAGCAGGACAGGGGGCTCCTACGAGCAGTACTTC. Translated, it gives CASRTGGSYEQYF.

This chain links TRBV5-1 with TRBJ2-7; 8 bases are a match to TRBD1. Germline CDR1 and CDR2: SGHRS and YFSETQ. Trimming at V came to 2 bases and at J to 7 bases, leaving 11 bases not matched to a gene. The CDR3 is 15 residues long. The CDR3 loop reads CASSLRTGRVGEQYF. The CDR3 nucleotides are TGCGCCAGCAGCTTAAGGACAGGGCGTGTCGGGGAGCAGTACTTC.

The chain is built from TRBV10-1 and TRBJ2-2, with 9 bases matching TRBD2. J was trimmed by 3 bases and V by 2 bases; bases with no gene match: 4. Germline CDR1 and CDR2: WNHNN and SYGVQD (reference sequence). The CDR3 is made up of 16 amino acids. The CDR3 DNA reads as TGCGCCAGCAGTGAGGTTCTAGCGGGGTACACCGGGGAGCTGTTTTTT. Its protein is CASSEVLAGYTGELFF.

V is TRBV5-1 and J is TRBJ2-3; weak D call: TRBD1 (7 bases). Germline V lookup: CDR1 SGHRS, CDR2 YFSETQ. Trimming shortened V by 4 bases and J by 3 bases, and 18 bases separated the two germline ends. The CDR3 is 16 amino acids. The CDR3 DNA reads TGCGCCAGCAGCCGAGGTCATCAGGGGGGAACAGATACGCAGTATTTT. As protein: CASSRGHQGGTDTQYF.

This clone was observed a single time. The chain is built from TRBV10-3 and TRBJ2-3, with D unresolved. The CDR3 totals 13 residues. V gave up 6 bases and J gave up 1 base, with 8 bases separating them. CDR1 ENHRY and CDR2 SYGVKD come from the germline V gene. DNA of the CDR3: TGTGCCATCAGGGAGAGCGGCACAGATACGCAGTATTTT. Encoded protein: CAIRESGTDTQYF.

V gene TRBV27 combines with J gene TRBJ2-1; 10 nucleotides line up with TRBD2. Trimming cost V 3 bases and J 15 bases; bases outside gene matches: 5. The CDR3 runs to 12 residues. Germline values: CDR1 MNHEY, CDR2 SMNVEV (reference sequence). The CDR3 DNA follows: TGTGCCAGCAGTTTTCCCGGGACTAGCGCGTTCTTC. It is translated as CASSFPGTSAFF.

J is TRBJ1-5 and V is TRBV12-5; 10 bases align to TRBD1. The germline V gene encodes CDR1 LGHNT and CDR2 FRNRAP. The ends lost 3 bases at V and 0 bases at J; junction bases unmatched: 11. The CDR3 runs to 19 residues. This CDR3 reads CASGFYGTGVLYSNQPQHF. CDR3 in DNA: TGTGCTAGTGGTTTCTATGGGACAGGGGTCCTTTATAGCAATCAGCCCCAGCATTTT.

CDR3 loop: CASAATGIGVGKNTEAFF. In DNA form, the CDR3 reads TGTGCTAGTGCCGCGACAGGGATAGGTGTAGGAAAGAACACTGAAGCTTTCTTT. The chain uses TRBV12-5 and TRBJ1-1, with 7 bases matching TRBD1. After removal of 7 bases from V and 1 base from J, the junction contained 18 bases not matched to a gene. The CDR3 is 18 residues long. The germline gives CDR1 LGHNT, CDR2 FRNRAP.

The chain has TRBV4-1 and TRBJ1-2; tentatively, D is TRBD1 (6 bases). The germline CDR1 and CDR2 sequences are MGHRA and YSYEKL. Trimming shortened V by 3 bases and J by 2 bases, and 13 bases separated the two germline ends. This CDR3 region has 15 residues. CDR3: CASSHHFQGNYGYTF. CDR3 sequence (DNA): TGCGCCAGCAGCCACCACTTCCAGGGGAACTATGGCTACACCTTC.

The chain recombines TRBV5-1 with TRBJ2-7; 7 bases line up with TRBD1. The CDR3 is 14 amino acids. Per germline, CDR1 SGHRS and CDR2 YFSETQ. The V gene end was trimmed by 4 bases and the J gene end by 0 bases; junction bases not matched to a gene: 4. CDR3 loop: CASSPGDSSYEQYF. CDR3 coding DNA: TGCGCCAGCAGCCCTGGGGACAGCTCCTACGAGCAGTACTTC.

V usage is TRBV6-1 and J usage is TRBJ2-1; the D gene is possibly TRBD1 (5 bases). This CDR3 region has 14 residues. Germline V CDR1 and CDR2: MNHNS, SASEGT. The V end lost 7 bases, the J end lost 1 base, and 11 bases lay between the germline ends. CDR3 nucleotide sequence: TGTGCCAGCAAGGCCCCAGGGTCCTACAATGAGCAGTTCTTC. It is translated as CASKAPGSYNEQFF.

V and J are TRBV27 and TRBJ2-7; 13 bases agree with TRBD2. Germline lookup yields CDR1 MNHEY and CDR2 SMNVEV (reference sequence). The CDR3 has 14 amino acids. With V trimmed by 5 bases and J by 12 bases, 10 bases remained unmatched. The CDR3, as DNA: TGTGCCAGCAGTATCACTAGCGGGAGGGCCGGGTTGTACTTC. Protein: CASSITSGRAGLYF.

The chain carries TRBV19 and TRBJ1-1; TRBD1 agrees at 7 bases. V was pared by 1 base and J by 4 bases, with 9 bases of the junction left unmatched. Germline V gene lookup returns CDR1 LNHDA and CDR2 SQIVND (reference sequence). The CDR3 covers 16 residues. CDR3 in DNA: TGTGCCAGTAGTATAGTCCCGGGCCAGGGGGGCACTGAAGCTTTCTTT. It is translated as CASSIVPGQGGTEAFF.

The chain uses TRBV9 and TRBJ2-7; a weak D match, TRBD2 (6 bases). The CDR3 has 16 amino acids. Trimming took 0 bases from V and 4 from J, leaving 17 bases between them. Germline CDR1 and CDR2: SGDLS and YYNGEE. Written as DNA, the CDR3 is TGTGCCAGCAGCGTAGGAAGTGGTCGTGCGGGGTACGAGCAGTACTTC. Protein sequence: CASSVGSGRAGYEQYF.

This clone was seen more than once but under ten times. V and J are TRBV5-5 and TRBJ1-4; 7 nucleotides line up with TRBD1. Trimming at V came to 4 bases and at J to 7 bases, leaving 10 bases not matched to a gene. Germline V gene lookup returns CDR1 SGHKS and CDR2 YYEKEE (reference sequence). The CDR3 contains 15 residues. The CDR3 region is CASSPADGDSEKLFF. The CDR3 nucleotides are TGTGCCAGCAGCCCGGCCGACGGGGACAGTGAAAAACTGTTTTTT. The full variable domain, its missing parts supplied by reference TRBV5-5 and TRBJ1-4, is DAGVTQSPTHLIKTRGQQVTLRCSPISGHKSVSWYQQVLGQGPQFIFQYYEKEERGRGNFPDRFSARQFPNYSSELNVNALLLGDSALYLCASSPADGDSEKLFFGSGTQLSVL.

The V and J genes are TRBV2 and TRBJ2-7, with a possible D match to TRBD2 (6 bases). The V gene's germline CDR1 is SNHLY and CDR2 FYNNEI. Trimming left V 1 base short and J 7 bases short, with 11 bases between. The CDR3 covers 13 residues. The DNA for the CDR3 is TGTGCCAGCAGTGAAGTGGGGACTGGAGAGCAGTACTTC. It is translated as CASSEVGTGEQYF.

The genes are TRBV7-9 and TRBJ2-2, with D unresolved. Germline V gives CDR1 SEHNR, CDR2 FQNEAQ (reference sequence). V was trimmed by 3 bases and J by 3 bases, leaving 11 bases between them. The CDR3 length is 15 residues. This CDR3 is CASSFYGVHTGELFF. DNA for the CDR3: TGTGCCAGCAGCTTTTACGGTGTTCACACCGGGGAGCTGTTTTTT. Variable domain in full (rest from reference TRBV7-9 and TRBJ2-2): DTGVSQNPRHKITKRGQNVTFRCDPISEHNRLYWYRQTLGQGPEFLTYFQNEAQLEKSRLLSDRFSAERPKGSFSTLEIQRTEQGDSAMYLCASSFYGVHTGELFFGEGSRLTVL.

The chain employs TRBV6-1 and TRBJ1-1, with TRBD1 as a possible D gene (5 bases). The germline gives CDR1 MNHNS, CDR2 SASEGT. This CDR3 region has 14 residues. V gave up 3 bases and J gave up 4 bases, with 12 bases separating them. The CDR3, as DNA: TGTGCCAGCAGTGACCCCGGGGGGGTCACTGAAGCTTTCTTT. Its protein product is CASSDPGGVTEAFF.